This paragraph covers one T cell receptor beta chain sequence. What it recognizes is unknown. This entry is derived from a study of T-cell memory formation after mild COVID-19. Study-level results: While clones contracting from day 15 to 85 were balanced between CD4 and CD8, later expanders leaned CD4+.

One entry per CDR3 protein, called by TCRdb with MiXCR from the 5' RACE reads. The sample lists about 270,000 distinct CDR3 sequences, 15% seen once, with 2% to 2.5% in the top ten. The CDR3 is made up of 17 amino acids. Germline loops: CDR1 MGHRA, CDR2 YSYEKL. V lost 4 bases to trimming and J lost 0 bases, with 15 bases between them. This chain links TRBV4-1 with TRBJ1-4; no clear D. The source material was PBMCs or a T cell subset sorted from them (not recorded which). The receptor's source is an adult woman who had mild COVID-19 (a few samples of this study predate the infection). Cell type and time point are not known. CDR3 sequence: CASSPRTVFATNEKLFF. The CDR3 coding sequence is TGCGCCAGCAGCCCAAGAACCGTCTTCGCAACTAATGAAAAACTGTTTTTT.